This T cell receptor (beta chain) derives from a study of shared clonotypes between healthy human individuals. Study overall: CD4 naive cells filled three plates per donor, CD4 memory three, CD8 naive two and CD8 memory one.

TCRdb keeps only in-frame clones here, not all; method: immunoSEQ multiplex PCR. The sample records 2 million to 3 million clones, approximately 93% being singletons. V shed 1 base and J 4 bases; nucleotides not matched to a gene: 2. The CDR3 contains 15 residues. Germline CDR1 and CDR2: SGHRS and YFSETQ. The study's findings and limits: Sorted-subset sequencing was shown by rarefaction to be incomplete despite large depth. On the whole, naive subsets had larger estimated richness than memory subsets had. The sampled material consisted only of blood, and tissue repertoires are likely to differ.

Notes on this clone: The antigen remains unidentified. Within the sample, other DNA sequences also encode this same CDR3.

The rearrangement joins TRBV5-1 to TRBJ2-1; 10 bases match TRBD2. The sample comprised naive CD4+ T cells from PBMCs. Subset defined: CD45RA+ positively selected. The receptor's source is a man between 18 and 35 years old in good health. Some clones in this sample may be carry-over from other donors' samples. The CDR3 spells CASSLTSGTYNEQFF. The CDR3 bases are TGCGCCAGCAGCTTGACTAGCGGGACTTACAATGAGCAGTTCTTC.